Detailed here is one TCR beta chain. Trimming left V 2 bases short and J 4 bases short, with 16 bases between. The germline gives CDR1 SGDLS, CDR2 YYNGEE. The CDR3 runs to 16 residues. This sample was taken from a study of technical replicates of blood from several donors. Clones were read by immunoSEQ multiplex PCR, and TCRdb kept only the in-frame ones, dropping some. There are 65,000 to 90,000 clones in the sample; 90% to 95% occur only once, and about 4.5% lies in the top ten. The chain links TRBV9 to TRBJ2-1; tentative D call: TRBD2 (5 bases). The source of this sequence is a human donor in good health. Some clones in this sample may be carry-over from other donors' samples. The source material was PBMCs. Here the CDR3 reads CASSVNARWTYNEQFF. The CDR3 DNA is TGTGCCAGCAGCGTCAACGCCAGGTGGACTTACAATGAGCAGTTCTTC.